The following is a T cell receptor beta chain sequence with its context. Original data processing: By means of reference gene primer amplification, nucleated cell counts were estimated. TCRdb's copy holds only in-frame clones and misses some; the assay was immunoSEQ multiplex PCR. V, J and clone size were drawn from that table, and D and trimming were deduced from the DNA. The sample carries roughly 90,000 clones, about four fifths recorded once. These data belong to a study of blood T cell repertoires in COVID-19. Whole-study context: The analysed material was cDNA or gDNA that came from T cells, B-cell-depleted T cells, or PBMCs.

Germline CDR1 is WNHNN and CDR2 is SYGVQD (reference sequence). The CDR3 has 14 residues. The junction had 6 bases not matched to a gene; V was cut back by 3 bases and J by 7 bases. V usage is TRBV10-1 and J usage is TRBJ2-1; TRBD2 matches 7 bases. The sample taken for sequencing was peripheral blood. The sequence was collected from a woman aged 70 to 79 with acute or convalescent COVID-19. CDR3 nucleotide sequence: TGCGCCAGCAGTGACGATGGGGAGGGAAATGAGCAGTTCTTC. This translates into CASSDDGEGNEQFF.